This T cell receptor beta chain was sequenced in a study of human T cells and chemical hapten exposure. As for the study in general: Per-sample TCR yield variation was attributed mainly to small pooled library volume differences.

Whole blood that had not been fractionated was the source of extracted total RNA. As the library was built, unique molecular identifiers were attached to individual cDNA molecules. Authors' methods: Between about 23,224 and 700,000 TCRs appeared in each sample, and the median stood at about 100,000. TCRdb used MiXCR to reprocess the 5' RACE reads, holding one entry per CDR3 protein. TCRdb assigned the V and J calls; the authors' analysis was not used. The sample has tens of thousands of distinct CDR3 sequences; 15% to 20% are singletons. The V gene lost 4 bases and the J gene lost 1 base, with 10 bases spanning the gap. The length of the CDR3 is 14 residues. The germline gives CDR1 SEHNR, CDR2 FQNEAQ (reference sequence).

The sequence was collected from a female donor in good health. This chain links TRBV7-9 with TRBJ1-2; weak D call: TRBD1 (6 bases). The CDR3, as DNA: TGTGCCAGCAGCTCTTCGGGACATAACTATGGCTACACCTTC. This gives the protein CASSSSGHNYGYTF.